This T cell receptor beta chain derives from a study of blood T cells in healthy people across ages. The CDR3 totals 12 residues. Germline CDR1 reads LGHDT; CDR2 reads YNNKEL (reference sequence). Trimming pared 0 bases from V and 10 bases from J, leaving 9 bases between. The authors ran a second PCR of roughly 6 to 12 cycles using a sample-barcoded 5' primer and a J-beta primer mix. Paired-end reads containing CDR3 totaled no fewer than 2.5 million for each sample. TCRdb recomputed calls from the 5' RACE reads with MiXCR, one row per CDR3 protein. The sample has about 1.4 million distinct CDR3 sequences; almost 60% are singletons.

Sequences were obtained from blood. This rearrangement joins TRBV3-1 to TRBJ1-1, with D unresolved. This TCR came from a man aged 18 to 29 in good health. CDR3 nucleotide sequence: TGTGCCAGCAGCCAAGAAGTCGATGGAGCTTTCTTT. Translating it yields CASSQEVDGAFF.